Below are 10 T cell receptor beta chains sequenced from a single sample in a study of brain T cells in children with intractable seizures. As to time point: blood from clinic visit 5 months post-surgery; TSC patient then seizure free. Data came from immunoSEQ multiplex PCR; TCRdb stores just in-frame clones and leaves some out. The table records hundreds of thousands of clones, about 94% of them present only once. Source: peripheral blood, taken 4 to 5 months after surgery. The source is a boy less than two years old with tuberous sclerosis and intractable seizures.

The chain recombines TRBV25-1 with TRBJ2-2; D unresolved. Germline values: CDR1 MGHDK, CDR2 SYGVNS. Trimming pared 5 bases from V and 0 bases from J, leaving 4 bases between. The CDR3 length is 13 residues. Written as DNA, the CDR3 is TGTGCCAGCAGTTCCTCGAACACCGGGGAGCTGTTTTTT. It codes for CASSSSNTGELFF.

The chain joins TRBV2 to TRBJ2-1; D is possibly TRBD2 (7 bases). CDR1 and CDR2 (germline): SNHLY, FYNNEI. V lost 10 bases, J lost 10 bases, and 29 bases lay in between. The CDR3 has 16 residues. CDR3 nucleotides: TGTGCCATCGACCCCTCCTTGGCGGGGGCGCGGAGCGAGCAGTTCTTC. Protein: CAIDPSLAGARSEQFF.

The chain joins TRBV27 to TRBJ1-5, with D perhaps TRBD1 (5 bases). CDR1 and CDR2 from the germline V gene are MNHEY and SMNVEV (reference sequence). The CDR3 loop spans 14 amino acids. Trimming pared 10 bases from V and 4 bases from J, leaving 17 bases between. The CDR3 DNA is TGTGCCACGGGGGTCCTAGCTCAAAATCAGCCCCAGCATTTT. Translation gives CATGVLAQNQPQHF.

This chain joins TRBV21-1 and TRBJ1-1. TRBV21-1 is reported as a pseudogene. This CDR3 contains 12 residues. CDR3 loop: CASRRRNTEAFF. DNA of the CDR3: TGTGCCAGCAGAAGACGGAACACTGAAGCTTTCTTT.

This clone was seen a single time. The rearrangement uses TRBV4-2 and TRBJ2-3, with D unclear. The germline V and J ends were trimmed by 0 bases and 4 bases, with 20 bases remaining between them. This CDR3 spans 18 amino acids. In germline, CDR1 is LGHNA, CDR2 YNFKEQ. The CDR3 sequence: CASSQELIASVVPDTQYF. CDR3 bases: TGTGCCAGCAGCCAAGAGTTGATAGCTTCTGTTGTTCCAGATACGCAGTATTTT.

The chain carries TRBV24-1 and TRBJ2-1; possible D gene TRBD2, 6 bases. The germline gives CDR1 KGHDR, CDR2 SFDVKD. This CDR3 is built from 16 residues. Trimming took off 2 bases at V and 3 bases at J, with 13 bases between the two ends. This CDR3 reads CATSDSLAAIYNEQFF. In DNA form, the CDR3 reads TGTGCCACCAGTGATTCGTTAGCGGCGATCTACAATGAGCAGTTCTTC.

The gene calls are TRBV2 and TRBJ1-6; D unresolved. Germline V gene sequence: CDR1 SNHLY, CDR2 FYNNEI. Deletions cut 1 base from V and 0 bases from J, with 7 bases between. This CDR3 is 16 amino acids long. The CDR3 DNA follows: TGTGCCAGCAGTGAAGAAACGGTCTCCTATAATTCACCCCTCCACTTT. Translation: CASSEETVSYNSPLHF.

The J gene is TRBJ2-1, the V gene TRBV10-3; a weak D match, TRBD1 (6 bases). From germline, CDR1 is ENHRY and CDR2 SYGVKD. The CDR3 covers 14 residues. Trimming shortened V by 2 bases and J by 5 bases, and 10 bases separated the two germline ends. The CDR3 region is CAISEVGANNEQFF. The CDR3 bases are TGTGCCATCAGTGAGGTGGGGGCCAACAATGAGCAGTTCTTC.

The genes are TRBV24-1 and TRBJ1-2; D call uncertain. Per the germline V gene, CDR1 is KGHDR and CDR2 is SFDVKD. The CDR3 is 14 residues long. Trimming pared 2 bases from V and 4 bases from J, leaving 10 bases between. CDR3 region: CATSDSDYLYGYTF. The CDR3, as DNA: TGTGCCACCAGTGATTCGGACTATCTCTATGGCTACACCTTC.

The rearrangement joins TRBV7-9 to TRBJ2-6; D gene unclear. The V gene lost 10 bases and the J gene lost 4 bases, with 14 bases spanning the gap. CDR1 is SEHNR, CDR2 FQNEAQ, per germline (reference sequence). The CDR3 loop spans 14 amino acids. The CDR3 bases are TGTGCCACTGTAGCCGGGTGGGGGGCCAACGTCCTGACTTTC. Protein: CATVAGWGANVLTF.